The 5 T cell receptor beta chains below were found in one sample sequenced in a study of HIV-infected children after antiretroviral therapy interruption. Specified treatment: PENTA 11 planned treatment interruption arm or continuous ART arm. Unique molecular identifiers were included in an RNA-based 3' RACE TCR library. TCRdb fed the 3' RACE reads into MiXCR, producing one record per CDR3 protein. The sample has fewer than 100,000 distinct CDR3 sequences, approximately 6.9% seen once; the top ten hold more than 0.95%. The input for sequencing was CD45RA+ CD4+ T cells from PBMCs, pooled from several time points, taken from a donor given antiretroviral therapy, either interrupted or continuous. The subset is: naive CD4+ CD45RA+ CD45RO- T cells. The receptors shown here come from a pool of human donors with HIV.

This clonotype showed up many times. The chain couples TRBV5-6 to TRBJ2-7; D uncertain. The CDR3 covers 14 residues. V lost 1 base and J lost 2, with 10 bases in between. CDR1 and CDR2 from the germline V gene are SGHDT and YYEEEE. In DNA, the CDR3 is TGTGCCAGCAGCTTGCTCGGCGAGACCTACGAGCAGTACTTC. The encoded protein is CASSLLGETYEQYF.

The CDR3 DNA reads TGTGCCAGCAGCTTAGCGACCTCGAACACTGAAGCTTTCTTT. This encodes CASSLATSNTEAFF. The V gene is TRBV11-1, the J gene TRBJ1-1, with unresolved D. The CDR3 has 14 residues. The germline gives CDR1 SGHAT, CDR2 FQDESV (reference sequence). Trimming cost V 0 bases and J 1 base, with 6 bases left between them.

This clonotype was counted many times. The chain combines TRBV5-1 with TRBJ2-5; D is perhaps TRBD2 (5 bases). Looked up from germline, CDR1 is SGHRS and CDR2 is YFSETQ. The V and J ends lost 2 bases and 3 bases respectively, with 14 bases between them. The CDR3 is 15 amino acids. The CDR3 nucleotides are TGCGCCAGCAGCTTACCCACCGGGATCGAAGAGACCCAGTACTTC. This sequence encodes CASSLPTGIEETQYF.

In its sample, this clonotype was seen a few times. This chain's CDR3 is CASSIAQDRRQPQHF. The DNA of the CDR3 is TGTGCCAGTAGTATAGCTCAGGACAGGCGCCAGCCCCAGCATTTT. The chain links TRBV19 to TRBJ1-5, with 7 bases fitting TRBD1. V lost 1 base, J lost 7 bases, and 7 bases stayed unmatched. CDR1 LNHDA and CDR2 SQIVND come from the germline V gene (reference sequence). The length of the CDR3 is 15 residues.

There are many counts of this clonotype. The CDR3 region is CASSLAGDGDQPQHF. The CDR3 DNA follows: TGTGCCAGCAGTTTGGCCGGGGATGGGGATCAGCCCCAGCATTTT. This rearrangement joins TRBV12-3 or TRBV12-4 to TRBJ1-5, with D unresolved. This CDR3 region has 15 residues. Trimming shortened V by 3 bases and J by 5 bases, and 14 bases separated the two germline ends.